The rows below give T cell receptor beta chains drawn from one sample of a study of cytomegalovirus exposure and HLA in healthy donors. Clones were sequenced by immunoSEQ multiplex PCR, and TCRdb holds only the in-frame ones, with some missing. The repertoire holds 100,000 or so clones, about 75% seen once, with around 5.3% in the top ten. The specimen was PBMCs. Receptors were obtained from a woman in her 40s in good health and CMV-seronegative. Each CDR3 is given with its conserved first and last residue. The order of the fields is clone size, J gene, D gene, V gene, CDR3 protein, CDR3 DNA. A D gene is named only where the DNA matches it firmly. Some rows mark clone size as missing; the rest say once, few, many or name a class of expanded clone.

.,TRBJ1-2,.,TRBV5-8,CASSLLNYGYTF,TGTGCCAGCAGCTTGCTAAACTATGGCTACACCTTC
.,TRBJ2-1,TRBD2,TRBV18,CASSLRLSSGARAGGIGEQFF,TGTGCCAGCTCACTGCGGTTGTCGTCAGGAGCCCGGGCGGGGGGCATCGGAGAGCAGTTCTTC
few,TRBJ2-7,TRBD1,TRBV29-1,CSVGTTGYEQYF,TGCAGCGTTGGAACGACAGGGTACGAGCAGTACTTC
.,TRBJ1-2,TRBD1,TRBV6-5,CASSDTGGKNGYTF,TGTGCCAGCAGCGATACAGGGGGCAAGAATGGCTACACCTTC
once,TRBJ1-2,TRBD1,TRBV19,CASSTGTAVYGYTF,TGTGCCAGTAGTACCGGGACAGCAGTCTATGGCTACACCTTC
.,TRBJ1-2,TRBD1,TRBV5-1,CASSLTGGSNYGYTF,TGCGCCAGCAGCTTGACAGGGGGGTCTAACTATGGCTACACCTTC
.,TRBJ1-3,.,TRBV4-1,CASSQDYQGHGNTIYF,TGCGCCAGCAGCCAAGATTACCAGGGGCACGGAAACACCATATATTTT
.,TRBJ2-7,.,TRBV6-1,CASSEYSYEQYF,TGTGCCAGCAGTGAATACAGCTACGAGCAGTACTTC
.,TRBJ1-2,.,TRBV2,CASSADSLLRNYGYTF,TGTGCCAGCAGTGCTGACAGTCTTTTACGGAACTATGGCTACACCTTC
.,TRBJ2-3,.,TRBV9,CASSASRLDTQYF,TGTGCCAGCAGCGCCTCCCGTCTGGATACGCAGTATTTT
.,TRBJ1-3,.,TRBV7-3,CASSLGGSSGNTIYF,TGTGCCAGCAGCTTAGGCGGCAGCTCTGGAAACACCATATATTTT
once,TRBJ1-4,.,TRBV7-8,CASSLRGYEGEKLFF,TGTGCCAGCAGCTTACGGGGGTATGAGGGTGAAAAACTGTTTTTT
.,TRBJ2-5,.,TRBV9,CASSVDRGMGETQYF,TGTGCCAGCAGCGTAGATCGGGGGATGGGGGAGACCCAGTACTTC
.,TRBJ1-2,.,TRBV19,CASSTDGRNYGYTF,TGTGCCAGTAGCACCGACGGGAGGAACTATGGCTACACCTTC
few,TRBJ1-5,.,TRBV5-8,CASSFGTESNQPQHF,TGTGCCAGCAGCTTTGGGACTGAGAGCAATCAGCCCCAGCATTTT
once,TRBJ2-7,.,TRBV5-4,CASSQGNYYEQYF,TGTGCCAGCAGCCAGGGGAACTACTACGAGCAGTACTTC
.,TRBJ1-2,.,TRBV2,CASSGGDGSLGYGYTF,TGTGCCAGCAGTGGGGGGGATGGCAGCCTGGGGTATGGCTACACCTTC
.,TRBJ2-3,TRBD1,TRBV2,CASPGQGSADTQYF,TGTGCCAGCCCCGGACAGGGTTCCGCAGATACGCAGTATTTT
.,TRBJ1-2,TRBD1,TRBV6-1,CASSGTGTGKLTYYGYTF,TGTGCCAGCAGTGGGACCGGGACAGGAAAGCTCACCTACTATGGCTACACCTTC
medium-sized,TRBJ2-1,TRBD1,TRBV12-5,CASGPPDRSYNEQFF,TGTGCTAGTGGTCCACCGGACAGGTCGTACAATGAGCAGTTCTTC
.,TRBJ1-1,.,TRBV29-1,CSVERSAEAFF,TGCAGCGTTGAGAGGAGCGCTGAAGCTTTCTTT
.,TRBJ1-1,.,TRBV28,CASSLSAGMNTEAFF,TGTGCCAGCAGTTTATCAGCGGGGATGAACACTGAAGCTTTCTTT
.,TRBJ1-5,TRBD1,TRBV6-5,CASSDSRGSQPQHF,TGTGCCAGCAGTGACAGCAGGGGGAGTCAGCCCCAGCATTTT
once,TRBJ1-1,.,TRBV5-4,CASSSSNTEAFF,TGTGCCAGCAGCTCCTCGAACACTGAAGCTTTCTTT
.,TRBJ1-2,.,TRBV27,CASSLRFSLSNYGYTF,TGTGCCAGCAGTTTAAGGTTCTCTCTTAGCAACTATGGCTACACCTTC
once,TRBJ2-5,.,TRBV5-1,CASSSGAASETQYF,TGCGCCAGCAGCTCCGGAGCTGCTTCGGAGACCCAGTACTTC
.,TRBJ2-2,TRBD2,TRBV27,CASRPTSGGDTGELFF,TGTGCCAGCCGGCCTACTAGCGGGGGGGACACCGGGGAGCTGTTTTTT
.,TRBJ2-3,TRBD2,TRBV9,CASSAAGTSFTDTQYF,TGTGCCAGCAGCGCAGCCGGGACTAGCTTCACAGATACGCAGTATTTT
.,TRBJ1-6,.,TRBV11-2,CASSLGRSPLHF,TGTGCCAGCAGCTTAGGGAGGTCACCCCTCCACTTT
.,TRBJ2-1,TRBD2,TRBV5-1,CASSSGTSFFSDEQFF,TGCGCCAGCAGCTCCGGGACTAGCTTTTTCTCCGATGAGCAGTTCTTC
.,TRBJ1-3,.,TRBV9,CASSPRLSTSGNTIYF,TGTGCCAGCAGCCCAAGACTTTCAACTTCTGGAAACACCATATATTTT
.,TRBJ1-1,.,TRBV20-1,CSASGIAEAFF,TGCAGTGCTAGTGGCATCGCTGAAGCTTTCTTT
.,TRBJ1-3,TRBD1,TRBV2,CASDGQGYSGNTIYF,TGTGCCAGCGACGGACAGGGATACTCTGGAAACACCATATATTTT
few,TRBJ2-7,TRBD2,TRBV27,CASSLSGIRGVEQYF,TGTGCCAGCAGTTTATCGGGAATACGGGGGGTTGAGCAGTACTTC
.,TRBJ2-1,TRBD1,TRBV9,CASSGQGMNEQFF,TGTGCCAGCAGCGGACAGGGAATGAACGAGCAGTTCTTC
.,TRBJ1-4,TRBD1,TRBV7-2,CASSGDRSEKLFF,TGTGCCAGCAGCGGGGACAGGTCTGAAAAACTGTTTTTT
few,TRBJ1-3,.,TRBV7-6,CASSLERTAGSGNTIYF,TGTGCCAGCAGCTTAGAAAGGACAGCTGGGTCTGGAAACACCATATATTTT
.,TRBJ1-1,.,TRBV5-6,CASSLGTGTEAFF,TGTGCCAGCAGCTTGGGTACGGGCACTGAAGCTTTCTTT
.,TRBJ1-2,.,TRBV4-2,CASSQDPSTNYGYTF,TGTGCCAGCAGCCAAGATCCTAGCACCAACTATGGCTACACCTTC
.,TRBJ2-1,.,TRBV6-5,CASTFTHRDNEQFF,TGTGCCAGCACCTTTACCCACAGGGACAATGAGCAGTTCTTC
.,TRBJ2-6,TRBD2,TRBV4-1,CASSQGRGEWYSGANVLTF,TGCGCCAGCAGCCAAGGTCGGGGGGAGTGGTACTCTGGGGCCAACGTCCTGACTTTC
.,TRBJ1-5,TRBD1,TRBV25-1,CASSGQGDQPQHF,TGTGCCAGCAGTGGACAGGGGGATCAGCCCCAGCATTTT
.,TRBJ1-2,TRBD1,TRBV4-1,CASSHAGPDRGRGYTF,TGCGCCAGCAGCCATGCGGGCCCCGACAGGGGACGAGGCTACACCTTC
few,TRBJ1-2,TRBD1,TRBV9,CASSAQTGLSGYTF,TGTGCCAGCAGCGCCCAGACAGGGTTGAGCGGCTACACCTTC
.,TRBJ2-5,TRBD1,TRBV7-3,CASSPGTGSGETQYF,TGTGCCAGCAGCCCGGGGACAGGGTCGGGGGAGACCCAGTACTTC
.,TRBJ2-3,.,TRBV5-1,CASSWRTQDTQYF,TGCGCCAGCAGCTGGAGGACTCAGGATACGCAGTATTTT
.,TRBJ2-5,.,TRBV2,CASSGQQETQYF,TGTGCCAGCAGTGGACAGCAAGAGACCCAGTACTTC
.,TRBJ2-7,TRBD1,TRBV6-1,CASFWGQGPGEQYF,TGTGCCAGCTTCTGGGGACAGGGGCCAGGGGAGCAGTACTTC
.,TRBJ2-2,TRBD1,TRBV27,CASSLMGQGYTGELFF,TGTGCCAGCAGTTTGATGGGACAGGGATACACCGGGGAGCTGTTTTTT
few,TRBJ2-7,TRBD2,TRBV10-3,CAIREEGLAGYEQYF,TGTGCCATCAGGGAGGAAGGGCTAGCGGGGTACGAGCAGTACTTC
.,TRBJ1-6,.,TRBV30,CASSGVYNSPLHF,TGTGCCTCCTCGGGGGTTTATAATTCACCCCTCCACTTT
.,TRBJ1-4,TRBD1,TRBV30,CACHPGQGTENEKLFF,TGTGCCTGTCACCCGGGACAGGGGACTGAGAATGAAAAACTGTTTTTT